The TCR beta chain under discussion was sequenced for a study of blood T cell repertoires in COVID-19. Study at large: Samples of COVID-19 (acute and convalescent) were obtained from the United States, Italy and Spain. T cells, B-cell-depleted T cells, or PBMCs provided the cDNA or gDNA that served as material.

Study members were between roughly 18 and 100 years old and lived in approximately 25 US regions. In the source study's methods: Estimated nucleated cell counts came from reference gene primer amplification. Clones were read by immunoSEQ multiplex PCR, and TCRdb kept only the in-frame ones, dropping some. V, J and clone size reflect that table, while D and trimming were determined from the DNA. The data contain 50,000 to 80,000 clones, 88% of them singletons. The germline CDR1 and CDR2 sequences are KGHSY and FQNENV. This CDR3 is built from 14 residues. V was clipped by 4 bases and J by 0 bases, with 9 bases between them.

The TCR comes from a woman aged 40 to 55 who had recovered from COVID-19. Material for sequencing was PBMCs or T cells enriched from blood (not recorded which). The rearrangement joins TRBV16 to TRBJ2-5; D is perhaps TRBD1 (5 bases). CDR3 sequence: CASSPDRNQETQYF. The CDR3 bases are TGTGCCAGCAGCCCAGACAGAAACCAAGAGACCCAGTACTTC.